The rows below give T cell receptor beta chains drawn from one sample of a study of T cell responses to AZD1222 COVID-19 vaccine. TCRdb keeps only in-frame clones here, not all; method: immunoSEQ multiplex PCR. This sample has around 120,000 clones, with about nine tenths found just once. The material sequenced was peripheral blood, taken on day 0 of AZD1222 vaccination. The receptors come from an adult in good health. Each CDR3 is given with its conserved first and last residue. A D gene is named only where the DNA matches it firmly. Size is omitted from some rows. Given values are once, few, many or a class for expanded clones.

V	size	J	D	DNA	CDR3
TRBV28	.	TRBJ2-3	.	TGTGCCAGCAGTTCCAAGCTGGATACGCAGTATTTT	CASSSKLDTQYF
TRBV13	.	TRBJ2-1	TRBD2	TGTGCCAGCAGCTTATCGACTAGCGGGAGCTACAATGAGCAGTTCTTC	CASSLSTSGSYNEQFF
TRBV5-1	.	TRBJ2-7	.	TGCGCCAGCAACCCCTCCGGGACGGACTACGAGCAGTACTTC	CASNPSGTDYEQYF
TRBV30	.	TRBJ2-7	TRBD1	TGTGCCTGGAGTGTTGATCAGGGGGCATCCTACGAGCAGTACTTC	CAWSVDQGASYEQYF
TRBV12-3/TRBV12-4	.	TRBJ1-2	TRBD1	TGTGCCAGCAGTTTAGCGGGACAGGGCTCCACCTTC	CASSLAGQGSTF
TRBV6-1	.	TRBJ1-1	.	TGTGCCAGCAGTGAAGCGCTACGGGTTAGGGACGCTTTCTTT	CASSEALRVRDAFF
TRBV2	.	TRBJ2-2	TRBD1	TGTGCCAGCAGGCCCCCGGGACAGGGGCCTTACACCGGGGAGCTGTTTTTT	CASRPPGQGPYTGELFF
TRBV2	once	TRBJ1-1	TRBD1	TGTGCCAGCTGCAGGACAGGGAACACTGAAGCTTTCTTT	CASCRTGNTEAFF
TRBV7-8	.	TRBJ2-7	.	TGTGCCAGCAGCTCTCGACGGGACACCGCCTACGAGCAGTACTTC	CASSSRRDTAYEQYF
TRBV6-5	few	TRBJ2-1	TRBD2	TGTGCCAGCAGTAGACTAGCGTTCTCCTACAATGAGCAGTTCTTC	CASSRLAFSYNEQFF
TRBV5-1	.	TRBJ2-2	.	TGCGCCAGCAGCTTGATTCCGACAGGAGGAAACACCGGGGAGCTGTTTTTT	CASSLIPTGGNTGELFF
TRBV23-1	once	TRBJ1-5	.	TGCGCCAGCAGCCAAGAGGACAGCGTGGGTGGCAATCAGCCCCAGCATTTT	CASSQEDSVGGNQPQHF
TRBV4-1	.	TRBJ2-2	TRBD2	TGCGCCAGCAGCCAAGATAGCGGGAGTAGGACCGGGGAGCTGTTTTTT	CASSQDSGSRTGELFF
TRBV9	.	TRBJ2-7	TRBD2	TGTGCCAGCAGCGTAGGAGTAGCGGGAATCCACGAGCAGTACTTC	CASSVGVAGIHEQYF
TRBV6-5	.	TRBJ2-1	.	TGTGCCAGCAGTTATTTCAATGAGCAGTTCTTC	CASSYFNEQFF
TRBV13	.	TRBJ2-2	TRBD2	TGTGCCAGCAGCGCCGGACTAGCCCCTGGGGAGCTGTTTTTT	CASSAGLAPGELFF
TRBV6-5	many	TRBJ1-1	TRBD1	TGTGCCAGCGCAAGTTCCCGGGACAGTCCGGCTGAAGCTTTCTTT	CASASSRDSPAEAFF
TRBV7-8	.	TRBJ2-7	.	TGTGCCAGCAGCTTAATCAGGGGAGCCTACGAGCAGTACTTC	CASSLIRGAYEQYF
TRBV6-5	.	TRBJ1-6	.	TGTGCCAGCAGGGGGACCGAGGATATTGCACCCCTCCACTTT	CASRGTEDIAPLHF
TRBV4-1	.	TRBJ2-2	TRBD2	TGCGCCAGCAGCCAAGCCGGGTCGGGGGGGCAACACACCGGGGAGCTGTTTTTT	CASSQAGSGGQHTGELFF
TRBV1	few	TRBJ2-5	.	TGCACCAGCAGCCAAGGGGGAGCGGGGGAAGAGACCCAGTACTTC	CTSSQGGAGEETQYF
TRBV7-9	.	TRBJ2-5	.	TGTGCCAGCAGCTCCCAGGCTGGCAGGGGAAGGGAGACCCAGTACTTC	CASSSQAGRGRETQYF
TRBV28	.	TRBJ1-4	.	TGTGCCAGCGACAAACAGGGCACTAATGAAAAACTGTTTTTT	CASDKQGTNEKLFF
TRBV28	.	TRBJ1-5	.	TGTGCCAGCAGTTTACTAATGGGATTTCCAATCATAAAGCATTTT	CASSLLMGFPIIKHF
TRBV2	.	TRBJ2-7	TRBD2	TGTGCCAGCACTGGACTAGCGGGAGGTTACGAGCAGTACTTC	CASTGLAGGYEQYF
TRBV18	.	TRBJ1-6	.	TGTGCCAGCTCATTGGACAGCTCCTATAATTCACCCCTCCACTTT	CASSLDSSYNSPLHF
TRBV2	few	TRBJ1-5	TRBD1	TGTGCCAGCACGGGACAGGGGACTCAGCCCCAGCATTTT	CASTGQGTQPQHF
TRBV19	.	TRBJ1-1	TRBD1	TGTGCCAGCAGTATTATGGCAGGGGGCAAAGCTTTCTTT	CASSIMAGGKAFF
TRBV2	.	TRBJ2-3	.	TGTGCCAGGAGGGGGAGGGCGAACACAGATACGCAGTATTTT	CARRGRANTDTQYF
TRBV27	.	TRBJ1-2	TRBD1	TGTGCCAGCAGTACAGGGGAAGCTAACTATGGCTACACCTTC	CASSTGEANYGYTF
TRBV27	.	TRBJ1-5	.	TGTGCCAGCAGTCCCCGAGTAAATCAGCCCCAGCATTTT	CASSPRVNQPQHF
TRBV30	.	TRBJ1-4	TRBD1	TGTGCCTGGAGTGTACGGCGGGGGACAGGGCTGTTTTTT	CAWSVRRGTGLFF
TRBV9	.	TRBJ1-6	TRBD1	TGTGCCAGCAGCCCGGGGGAGGACAGGGCGAGGTCCTATAATTCACCCCTCCACTTT	CASSPGEDRARSYNSPLHF
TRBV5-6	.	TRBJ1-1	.	TGTGCCAGCGGGGGTAGACTGAACACTGAAGCTTTCTTT	CASGGRLNTEAFF
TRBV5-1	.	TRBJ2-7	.	TGCGCCAGCAGCCGCCAATCCCCCGAAGGTGGGCAGTACTTC	CASSRQSPEGGQYF
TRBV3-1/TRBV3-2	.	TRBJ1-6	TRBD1	TGTGCCAGCAGCCATAGACAGGGCAATAATTCACCCCTCCACTTT	CASSHRQGNNSPLHF